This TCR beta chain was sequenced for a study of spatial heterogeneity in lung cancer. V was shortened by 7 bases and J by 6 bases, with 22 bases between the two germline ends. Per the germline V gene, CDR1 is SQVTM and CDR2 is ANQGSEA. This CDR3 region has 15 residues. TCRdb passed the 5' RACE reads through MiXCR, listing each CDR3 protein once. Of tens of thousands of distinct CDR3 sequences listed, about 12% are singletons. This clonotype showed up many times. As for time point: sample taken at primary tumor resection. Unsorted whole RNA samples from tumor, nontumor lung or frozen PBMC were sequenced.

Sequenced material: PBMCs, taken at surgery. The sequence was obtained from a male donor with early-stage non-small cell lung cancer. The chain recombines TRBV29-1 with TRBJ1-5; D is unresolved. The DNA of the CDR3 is TGCAGCGGACTGACGGGATCCAAGGCTAGTCAGCCCCAGCATTTT. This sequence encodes CSGLTGSKASQPQHF.